The 13 T cell receptor beta chains below were found in one sample sequenced in a study of control samples from healthy donors and cancer patients. The data were produced by immunoSEQ multiplex PCR, yet TCRdb's version contains in-frame clones alone and is incomplete. This sample carries 40,000 to 60,000 clones, 65% to 90% of them seen once, and the ten largest clones take approximately 3%. Sequencing was carried out using PBMCs. All receptors come from a woman aged 45-65 years with lung cancer.

V usage is TRBV5-6 and J usage is TRBJ2-5; D unclear. The V and J ends lost 1 base and 4 bases respectively, with 11 bases between them. This CDR3 is 14 amino acids long. Per germline, CDR1 SGHDT and CDR2 YYEEEE. The CDR3 coding sequence is TGTGCCAGCAGCTTGAGCGTAATGGTAGAGACCCAGTACTTC. It specifies CASSLSVMVETQYF. Supplemented by reference TRBV5-6 and TRBJ2-5, the full variable domain reads DAGVTQSPTHLIKTRGQQVTLRCSPKSGHDTVSWYQQALGQGPQFIFQYYEEEERQRGNFPDRFSGHQFPNYSSELNVNALLLGDSALYLCASSLSVMVETQYFGPGTRLLVL.

This chain joins TRBV20-1 and TRBJ2-5; D may be TRBD2 (5 bases). This CDR3 comprises 15 residues. CDR1 and CDR2 from the germline V gene are DFQATT and SNEGSKA (reference sequence). V was clipped by 3 bases and J by 9 bases, with 23 bases between them. This CDR3 reads CSASQLNGGDGAQYF. DNA of the CDR3: TGCAGTGCTAGTCAATTAAATGGCGGAGACGGGGCCCAGTACTTC.

The V and J genes are TRBV30 and TRBJ1-6; TRBD1 aligns across 8 bases. The trim removed 4 bases at V and 8 bases at J, leaving 4 bases unmatched. The CDR3 consists of 13 residues. Germline values: CDR1 GTSNPN, CDR2 SVGIG (reference sequence). The CDR3 sequence is CAWTRDRHSPLHF. CDR3 sequence (DNA): TGTGCCTGGACCCGGGACAGGCATTCACCCCTCCACTTT.

The chain carries TRBV7-3 and TRBJ1-6, with 8 bases that match TRBD1. The CDR3 extends over 15 amino acids. Trimming cost V 3 bases and J 5 bases; bases outside gene matches: 3. Germline V lookup: CDR1 SGHTA, CDR2 FQGTGA. CDR3: CASSLSGQDNSPLHF. Written as DNA, the CDR3 is TGTGCCAGCAGCTTGTCGGGACAGGATAATTCACCCCTCCACTTT.

The chain has TRBV7-2 and TRBJ1-5; TRBD1 might be the D (6 bases). This CDR3 has 14 amino acids. Germline V CDR1 and CDR2: SGHTA, FQGNSA. V gave up 1 base and J gave up 2 bases, with 6 bases separating them. The CDR3 DNA sequence: TGTGCCAGCAGCTTAGAGGGGGGCAATCAGCCCCAGCATTTT. It yields the protein CASSLEGGNQPQHF.

This chain links TRBV5-1 with TRBJ1-3; D might be TRBD1 (5 bases). The CDR3 extends over 16 amino acids. Germline V gene lookup returns CDR1 SGHRS and CDR2 YFSETQ. V shed 0 bases and J shed 0 bases, with 10 bases lying between them. In nucleotides, the CDR3 is TGCGCCAGCAGCTTGGAGGGGCCGCACTCTGGAAACACCATATATTTT. It translates to CASSLEGPHSGNTIYF.

The chain links TRBV7-3 to TRBJ2-1, with TRBD2 matching over 8 bases. This CDR3 region has 15 residues. After removal of 5 bases from V and 9 bases from J, the junction contained 12 bases not matched to a gene. Germline V CDR1 and CDR2: SGHTA, FQGTGA. CDR3 in DNA: TGTGCCAGCAGCCCCTCGGGGGGGCCCGAGATTGAGCAGTTCTTC. Its protein product is CASSPSGGPEIEQFF.

The chain has TRBV19 and TRBJ1-4; D is unclear. This CDR3 contains 13 residues. Trimming took 1 base from V and 5 from J, leaving 5 bases between them. Germline values: CDR1 LNHDA, CDR2 SQIVND (reference sequence). The CDR3 sequence is CASSIALNEKLFF. CDR3 nucleotides: TGTGCCAGTAGTATAGCCCTGAATGAAAAACTGTTTTTT.

This chain links TRBV6-1 with TRBJ1-2; D remains unclear. In germline, CDR1 is MNHNS, CDR2 SASEGT. CDR3 length: 14 residues. The ends were cut back, 3 bases at V and 8 bases at J, with 16 bases in the middle. In DNA, the CDR3 is TGTGCCAGCAGTGAGCGCCCCGCTAGCTACGGCTACACCTTC. It codes for CASSERPASYGYTF.

This rearrangement joins TRBV24-1 to TRBJ2-1; either TRBD1 or TRBD2 may supply D (6 bases each). V shed 3 bases and J shed 3 bases, with 20 bases lying between them. CDR3 length: 18 amino acids. Per the germline V gene, CDR1 is KGHDR and CDR2 is SFDVKD. The CDR3 protein is CATSDPRTEGEDYNEQFF. CDR3 DNA: TGTGCCACCAGTGATCCGCGGACGGAGGGGGAGGACTACAATGAGCAGTTCTTC.

The rearrangement joins TRBV6-4 to TRBJ2-1, with D perhaps TRBD1 or TRBD2 (5 bases each). This CDR3 has 13 residues. Trimming cost V 5 bases and J 4 bases, with 9 bases left between them. Germline lookup yields CDR1 MRHNA and CDR2 SNTAGT. The CDR3 bases are TGTGCCAGCAGTAGAGGGGCATACAATGAGCAGTTCTTC. Encoded protein: CASSRGAYNEQFF.

V and J are TRBV28 and TRBJ1-5; 9 nucleotides agree with TRBD1. J was trimmed by 3 bases and V by 6 bases; bases with no gene match: 9. Germline V gives CDR1 MDHEN, CDR2 SYDVKM. This CDR3 comprises 16 residues. Here the CDR3 reads CASSPWTGDVNQPQHF. In nucleotides, the CDR3 is TGTGCCAGCAGCCCCTGGACAGGGGATGTCAATCAGCCCCAGCATTTT.

The rearrangement joins TRBV5-1 to TRBJ2-1; D unresolved. Germline-derived CDR1 and CDR2 are SGHRS and YFSETQ. V lost 0 bases and J lost 0, with 7 bases in between. The CDR3 length is 15 residues. CDR3 in DNA: TGCGCCAGCAGCTTGGCAGGAGACTCCTACAATGAGCAGTTCTTC. Amino acids: CASSLAGDSYNEQFF.